This TCR beta chain derives from a study of shared clonotypes between healthy human individuals. At the level of the study: Each donor's CD4 naive and CD4 memory cells filled three plates apiece, CD8 naive two, and CD8 memory one. Findings of the study overall: For sorted subsets, rarefaction showed incomplete sequencing despite large depth. Clonotype sharing across donors was expected to vary with sequencing depth.

This clone was counted a few times. As yet, its antigen is unknown. The same CDR3 is also encoded by other DNA sequences in this sample. The protocol was immunoSEQ multiplex PCR, while the TCRdb copy is restricted to in-frame clones and leaves out a portion. The table has 2 million to 2.5 million clones, around 92% seen once; the top ten hold approximately 0.41%. Trimming removed 4 bases from V and 0 bases from J, with 7 bases in between. In germline, CDR1 is SGHNT, CDR2 YYREEE (reference sequence). The CDR3 totals 13 residues. The rearrangement uses TRBV5-4 and TRBJ1-1; D is uncertain. The source is a man aged 18-30 years in good health. Some clones in this sample may be carry-over from other donors' samples. The sequenced sample consisted of naive CD4+ T cells from PBMCs. Subset indicated: CD45RA+ positively selected. The CDR3 here is CASSRQMNTEAFF. CDR3 DNA: TGTGCCAGCAGCCGCCAGATGAACACTGAAGCTTTCTTT.